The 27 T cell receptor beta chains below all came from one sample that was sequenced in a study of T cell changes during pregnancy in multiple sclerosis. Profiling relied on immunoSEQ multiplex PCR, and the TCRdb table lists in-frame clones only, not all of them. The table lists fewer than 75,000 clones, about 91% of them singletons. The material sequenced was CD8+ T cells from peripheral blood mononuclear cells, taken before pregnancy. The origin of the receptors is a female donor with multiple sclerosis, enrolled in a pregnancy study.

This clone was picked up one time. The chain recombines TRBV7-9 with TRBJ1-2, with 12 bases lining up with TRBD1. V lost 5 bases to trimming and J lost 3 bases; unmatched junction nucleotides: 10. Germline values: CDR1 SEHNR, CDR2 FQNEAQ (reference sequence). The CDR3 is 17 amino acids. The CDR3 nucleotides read TGTGCCAGCAGCCCTCGGGACAGGGGGCGCACGGACTATGGCTACACCTTC. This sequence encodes CASSPRDRGRTDYGYTF.

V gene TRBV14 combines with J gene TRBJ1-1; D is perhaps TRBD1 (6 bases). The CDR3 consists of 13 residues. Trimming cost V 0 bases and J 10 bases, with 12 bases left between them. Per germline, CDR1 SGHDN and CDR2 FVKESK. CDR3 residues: CASSQDTRGGAFF. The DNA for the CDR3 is TGTGCCAGCAGCCAAGATACTAGGGGGGGAGCTTTCTTT. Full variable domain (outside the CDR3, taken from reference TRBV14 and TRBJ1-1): EAGVTQFPSHSVIEKGQTVTLRCDPISGHDNLYWYRRVMGKEIKFLLHFVKESKQDESGMPNNRFLAERTGGTYSTLKVQPAELEDSGVYFCASSQDTRGGAFFGQGTRLTVV.

The CDR3 loop is CASSTTGQGSYNEQFF. The CDR3 nucleotides read TGTGCCAGCAGCACCACAGGGCAGGGCTCCTACAATGAGCAGTTCTTC. The gene calls are TRBV7-3 and TRBJ2-1; D possibly corresponds to TRBD1 (6 bases). The V gene lost 5 bases and the J gene lost 0 bases, with 14 bases spanning the gap. The CDR3 spans 16 residues. Germline V gene data show CDR1 as SGHTA and CDR2 as FQGTGA.

The CDR3 sequence: CASSLYSGGAYEQYF. CDR3 DNA sequence: TGTGCCAGCAGCTTGTACAGCGGGGGGGCCTACGAGCAGTACTTC. V and J are TRBV5-4 and TRBJ2-7; TRBD2 aligns across 10 bases. J gave up 2 bases and V 1 base, and 3 bases lay outside the gene matches. Per germline, CDR1 SGHNT and CDR2 YYREEE (reference sequence). There are 15 residues in the CDR3.

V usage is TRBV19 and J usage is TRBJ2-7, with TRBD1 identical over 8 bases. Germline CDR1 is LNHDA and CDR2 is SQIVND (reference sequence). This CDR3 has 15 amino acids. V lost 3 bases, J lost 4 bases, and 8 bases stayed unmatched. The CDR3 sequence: CASSMWGQGAYEQYF. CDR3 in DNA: TGTGCCAGTAGTATGTGGGGCCAGGGGGCGTACGAGCAGTACTTC. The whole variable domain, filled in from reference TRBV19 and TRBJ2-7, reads DGGITQSPKYLFRKEGQNVTLSCEQNLNHDAMYWYRQDPGQGLRLIYYSQIVNDFQKGDIAEGYSVSREKKESFPLTVTSAQKNPTAFYLCASSMWGQGAYEQYFGPGTRLTVT.

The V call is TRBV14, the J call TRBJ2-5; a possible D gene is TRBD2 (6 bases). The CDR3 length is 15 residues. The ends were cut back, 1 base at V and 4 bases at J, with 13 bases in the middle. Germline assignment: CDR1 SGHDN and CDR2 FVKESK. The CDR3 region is CASSQGTARGETQYF. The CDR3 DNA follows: TGTGCCAGCAGCCAAGGTACGGCGCGGGGAGAGACCCAGTACTTC.

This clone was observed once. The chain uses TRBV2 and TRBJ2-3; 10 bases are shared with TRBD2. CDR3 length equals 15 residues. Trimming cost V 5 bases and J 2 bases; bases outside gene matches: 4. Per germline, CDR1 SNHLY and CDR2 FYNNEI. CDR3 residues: CASSYTSGDTDTQYF. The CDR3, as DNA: TGTGCCAGCAGTTACACTAGCGGGGACACAGATACGCAGTATTTT.

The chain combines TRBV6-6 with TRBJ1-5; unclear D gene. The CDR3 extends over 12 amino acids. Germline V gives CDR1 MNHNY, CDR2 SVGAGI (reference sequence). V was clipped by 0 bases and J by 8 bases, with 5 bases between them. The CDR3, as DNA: TGTGCCAGCAGTTACTCCCTAGAGCCCCAGCATTTT. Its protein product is CASSYSLEPQHF.

CDR3 bases: TGTGCCAGTAGTTTCGGGACTAGCGATACGCAGTATTTT. This gives the protein CASSFGTSDTQYF. The rearrangement uses TRBV19 and TRBJ2-3, with 9 bases fitting TRBD2. V was clipped by 5 bases and J by 6 bases; unmatched bases: 3. This CDR3 spans 13 amino acids. Germline assignment: CDR1 LNHDA and CDR2 SQIVND (reference sequence).

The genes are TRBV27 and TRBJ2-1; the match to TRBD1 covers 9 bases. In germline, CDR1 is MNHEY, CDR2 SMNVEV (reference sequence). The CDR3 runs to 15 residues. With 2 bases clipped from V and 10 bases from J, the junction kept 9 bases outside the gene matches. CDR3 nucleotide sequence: TGTGCCAGCAGTTTACAACAGGGGGCTTACGGGGAGCAGTTCTTC. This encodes CASSLQQGAYGEQFF.

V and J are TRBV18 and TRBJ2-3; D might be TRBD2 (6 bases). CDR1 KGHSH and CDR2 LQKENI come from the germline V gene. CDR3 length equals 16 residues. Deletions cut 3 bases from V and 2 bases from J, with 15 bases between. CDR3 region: CASSPPPGVPTDTQYF. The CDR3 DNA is TGTGCCAGCTCACCCCCTCCGGGGGTACCCACAGATACGCAGTATTTT.

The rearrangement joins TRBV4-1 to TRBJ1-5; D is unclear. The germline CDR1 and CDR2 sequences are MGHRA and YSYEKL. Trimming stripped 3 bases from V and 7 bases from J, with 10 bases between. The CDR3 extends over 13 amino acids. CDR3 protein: CASSHLPGQPQHF. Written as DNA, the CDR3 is TGCGCCAGCAGCCACTTGCCGGGACAGCCCCAGCATTTT.

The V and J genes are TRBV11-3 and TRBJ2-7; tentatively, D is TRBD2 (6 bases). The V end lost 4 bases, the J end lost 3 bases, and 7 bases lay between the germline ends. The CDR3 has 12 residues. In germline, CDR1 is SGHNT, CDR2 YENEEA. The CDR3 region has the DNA TGTGCCAGCAGCTCGGGGGACTACGAGCAGTACTTC. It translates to CASSSGDYEQYF.

Written as DNA, the CDR3 is TGTGCCAGTAGTCTTTCCGCGGGGGCTGCCAAAAACATTCAGTACTTC. This codes for CASSLSAGAAKNIQYF. The chain uses TRBV19 and TRBJ2-4, with D possibly being TRBD2 (7 bases). V lost 5 bases, J lost 1 base, and 15 bases lay in between. The CDR3 has 16 amino acids. Germline-derived CDR1 and CDR2 are LNHDA and SQIVND (reference sequence). Variable domain in full (rest from reference TRBV19 and TRBJ2-4): DGGITQSPKYLFRKEGQNVTLSCEQNLNHDAMYWYRQDPGQGLRLIYYSQIVNDFQKGDIAEGYSVSREKKESFPLTVTSAQKNPTAFYLCASSLSAGAAKNIQYFGAGTRLSVL.

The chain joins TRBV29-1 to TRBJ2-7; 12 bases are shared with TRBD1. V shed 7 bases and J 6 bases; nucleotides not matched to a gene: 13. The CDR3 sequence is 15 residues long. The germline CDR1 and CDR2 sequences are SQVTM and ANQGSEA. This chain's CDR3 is CSASAPGQGAGEQYF. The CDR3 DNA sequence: TGCAGCGCCTCAGCCCCGGGACAGGGGGCGGGCGAGCAGTACTTC.

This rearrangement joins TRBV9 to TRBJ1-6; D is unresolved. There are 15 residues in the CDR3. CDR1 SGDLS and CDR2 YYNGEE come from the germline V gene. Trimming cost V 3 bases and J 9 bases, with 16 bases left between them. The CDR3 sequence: CASSATGEVISPLHF. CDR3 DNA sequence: TGTGCCAGCAGCGCAACCGGCGAGGTAATTTCACCCCTCCACTTT.

The CDR3 spells CSVVGQLNEKLFF. The CDR3 bases are TGCAGCGTTGTGGGGCAGCTTAATGAAAAACTGTTTTTT. The chain employs TRBV29-1 and TRBJ1-4; D may be TRBD1 (5 bases). From germline, CDR1 is SQVTM and CDR2 ANQGSEA. The CDR3 loop spans 13 amino acids. The V end was cut by 4 bases, the J end by 4 bases, with 10 bases between.

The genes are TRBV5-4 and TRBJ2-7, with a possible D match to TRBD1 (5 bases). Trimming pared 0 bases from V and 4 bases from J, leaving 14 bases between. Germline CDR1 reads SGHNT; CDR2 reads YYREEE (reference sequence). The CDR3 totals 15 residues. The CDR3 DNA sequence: TGTGCCAGCAGCTTGGAGTCAGGGCGCGAATACGAGCAGTACTTC. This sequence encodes CASSLESGREYEQYF.

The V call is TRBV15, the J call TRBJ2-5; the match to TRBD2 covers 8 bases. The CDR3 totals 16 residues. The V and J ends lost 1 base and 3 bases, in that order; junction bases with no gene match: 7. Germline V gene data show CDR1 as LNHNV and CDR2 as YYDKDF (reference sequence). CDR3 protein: CATSRVLSGGEETQYF. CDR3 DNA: TGTGCCACCAGCAGAGTTCTTTCGGGGGGGGAAGAGACCCAGTACTTC.

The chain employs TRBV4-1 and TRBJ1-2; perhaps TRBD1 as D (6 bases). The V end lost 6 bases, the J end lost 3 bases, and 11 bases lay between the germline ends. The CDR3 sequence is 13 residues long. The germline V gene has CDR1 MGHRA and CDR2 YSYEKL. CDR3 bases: TGCGCCAGCAGACCACCAGGGGACTATGGCTACACCTTC. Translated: CASRPPGDYGYTF.

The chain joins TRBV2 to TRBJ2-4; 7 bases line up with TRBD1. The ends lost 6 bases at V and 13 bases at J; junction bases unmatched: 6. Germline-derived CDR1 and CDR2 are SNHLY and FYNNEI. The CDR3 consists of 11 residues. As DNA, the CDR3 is TGTGCCAGCAGCCATCGGGACAGACAGTACTTC. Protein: CASSHRDRQYF.

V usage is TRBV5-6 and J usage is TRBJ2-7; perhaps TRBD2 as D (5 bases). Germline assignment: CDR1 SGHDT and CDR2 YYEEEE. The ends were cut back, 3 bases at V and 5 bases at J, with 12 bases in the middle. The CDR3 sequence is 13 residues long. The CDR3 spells CASSWETGDEQYF. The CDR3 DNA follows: TGTGCCAGCAGCTGGGAGACCGGGGACGAGCAGTACTTC. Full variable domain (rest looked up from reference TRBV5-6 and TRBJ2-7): DAGVTQSPTHLIKTRGQQVTLRCSPKSGHDTVSWYQQALGQGPQFIFQYYEEEERQRGNFPDRFSGHQFPNYSSELNVNALLLGDSALYLCASSWETGDEQYFGPGTRLTVT.

For the CDR3, the DNA is TGTGCCAGCAGCCGAGGCGGAGGGAGCTCTGGAAACACCATATATTTT. The encoded protein is CASSRGGGSSGNTIYF. The V call is TRBV7-6, the J call TRBJ1-3; D remains ambiguous. V lost 5 bases to trimming and J lost 0 bases, with 14 bases between them. Germline values: CDR1 SGHVS, CDR2 FNYEAQ. This CDR3 has 16 amino acids.

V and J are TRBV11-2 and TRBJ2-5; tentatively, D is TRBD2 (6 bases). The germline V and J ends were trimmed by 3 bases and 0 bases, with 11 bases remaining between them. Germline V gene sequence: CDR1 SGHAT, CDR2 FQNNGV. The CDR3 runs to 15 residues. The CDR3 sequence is CASSLLVADQETQYF. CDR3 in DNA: TGTGCCAGCAGCTTGCTAGTAGCGGACCAAGAGACCCAGTACTTC.

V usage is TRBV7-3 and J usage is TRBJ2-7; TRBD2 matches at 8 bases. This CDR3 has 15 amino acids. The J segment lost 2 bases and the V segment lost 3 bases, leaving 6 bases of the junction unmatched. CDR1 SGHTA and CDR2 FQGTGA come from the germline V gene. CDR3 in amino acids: CASSLAGGPTYEQYF. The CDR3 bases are TGTGCCAGCAGCTTGGCGGGGGGCCCCACCTACGAGCAGTACTTC.

DNA for the CDR3: TGTGCCACCAGCCCCCGGGTGAACACTGAAGCTTTCTTT. Its translation: CATSPRVNTEAFF. The V and J genes are TRBV15 and TRBJ1-1, with no clear D. The germline CDR1 and CDR2 sequences are LNHNV and YYDKDF (reference sequence). Trimming pared 5 bases from V and 0 bases from J, leaving 7 bases between. CDR3 length: 13 residues.

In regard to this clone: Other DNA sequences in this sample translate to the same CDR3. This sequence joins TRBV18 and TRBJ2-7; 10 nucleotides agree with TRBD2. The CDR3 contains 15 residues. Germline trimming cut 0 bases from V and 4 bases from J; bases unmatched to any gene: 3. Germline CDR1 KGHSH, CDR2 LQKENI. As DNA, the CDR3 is TGTGCCAGCTCACCACCCTCTAGCGGGGGTTACGAGCAGTACTTC. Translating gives CASSPPSSGGYEQYF. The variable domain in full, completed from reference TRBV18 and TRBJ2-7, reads NAGVMQNPRHLVRRRGQEARLRCSPMKGHSHVYWYRQLPEEGLKFMVYLQKENIIDESGMPKERFSAEFPKEGPSILRIQQVVRGDSAAYFCASSPPSSGGYEQYFGPGTRLTVT.